A single T cell receptor beta chain is shown here with its context. The antigen is not known. Germline CDR1 DFQATT, CDR2 SNEGSKA (reference sequence). The CDR3 is 13 amino acids. Deletions cut 8 bases from V and 1 base from J, with 14 bases between. The data stem from a study of T-cell reconstitution after alpha-beta-depleted transplantation in children. Using unique molecular identifiers, the investigators prepared the TCRbeta library. TCRdb reanalysed the PCR reads using MiXCR and keeps one entry per CDR3 protein. The sample has about 980,000 distinct CDR3 sequences, about 26% seen once. Study-wide results and caveats: In some patients, recipient T cells and intrathymic progenitors surviving conditioning explained high day-60 diversity. Roughly two months post-transplant, alpha-beta T cells reportedly originated from several hundred graft clones that had expanded. A year post-transplant, T-cell counts and diversity derived mostly from newly produced T cells.

The sequence came from a boy in the first two years of life who had a stem cell transplant for SCID, so the T cells may come from the graft donor. The sample consisted of PBMCs, mostly from graft donor cells, taken 360 days after TCRalphabeta/CD19-depleted stem cell transplant. The rearrangement links TRBV20-1 to TRBJ1-1; perhaps TRBD1 as D (5 bases). In nucleotides, the CDR3 is TGCAGTACCTCCAGGGTAGGGAACACTGAAGCTTTCTTT. Its protein product is CSTSRVGNTEAFF.